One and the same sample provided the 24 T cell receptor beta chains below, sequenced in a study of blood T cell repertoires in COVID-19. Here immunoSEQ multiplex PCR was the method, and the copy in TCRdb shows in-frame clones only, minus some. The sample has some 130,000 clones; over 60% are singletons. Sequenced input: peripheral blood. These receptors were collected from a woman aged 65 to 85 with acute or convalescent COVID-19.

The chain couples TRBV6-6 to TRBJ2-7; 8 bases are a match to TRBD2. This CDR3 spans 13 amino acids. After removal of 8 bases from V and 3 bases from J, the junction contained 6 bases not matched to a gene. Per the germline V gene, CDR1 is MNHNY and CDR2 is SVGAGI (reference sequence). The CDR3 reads CASSLAGGYEQYF. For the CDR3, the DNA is TGTGCCAGCTCATTGGCGGGAGGCTACGAGCAGTACTTC.

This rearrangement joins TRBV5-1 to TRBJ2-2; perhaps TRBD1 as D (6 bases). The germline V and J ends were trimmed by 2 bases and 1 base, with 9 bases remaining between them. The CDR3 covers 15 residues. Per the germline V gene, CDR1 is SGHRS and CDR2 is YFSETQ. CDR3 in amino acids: CASSFWTENTGELFF. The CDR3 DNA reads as TGCGCCAGCAGCTTCTGGACAGAGAACACCGGGGAGCTGTTTTTT.

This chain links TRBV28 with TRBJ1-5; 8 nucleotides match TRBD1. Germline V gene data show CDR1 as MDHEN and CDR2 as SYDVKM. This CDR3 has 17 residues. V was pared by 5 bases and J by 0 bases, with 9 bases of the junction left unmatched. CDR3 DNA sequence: TGTGCCAGCAGTACCGGGACAGGAAGGTTTAGCAATCAGCCCCAGCATTTT. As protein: CASSTGTGRFSNQPQHF.

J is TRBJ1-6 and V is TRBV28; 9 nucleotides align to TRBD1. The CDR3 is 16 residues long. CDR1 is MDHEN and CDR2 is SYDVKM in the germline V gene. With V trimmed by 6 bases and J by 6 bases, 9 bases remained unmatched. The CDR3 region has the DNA TGTGCCAGCAGCTTGGGGTCGACAGGGGGTAATTCACCCCTCCACTTT. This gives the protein CASSLGSTGGNSPLHF. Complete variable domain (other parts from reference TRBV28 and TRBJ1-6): DVKVTQSSRYLVKRTGEKVFLECVQDMDHENMFWYRQDPGLGLRLIYFSYDVKMKEKGDIPEGYSVSREKKERFSLILESASTNQTSMYLCASSLGSTGGNSPLHFGNGTRLTVT.

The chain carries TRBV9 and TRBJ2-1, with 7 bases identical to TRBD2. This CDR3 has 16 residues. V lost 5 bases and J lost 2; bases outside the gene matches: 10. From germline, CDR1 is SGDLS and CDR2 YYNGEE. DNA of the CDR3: TGTGCCAGCAGTCCGGCGGGGGACCCAGCCTACAATGAGCAGTTCTTC. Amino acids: CASSPAGDPAYNEQFF.

The CDR3 DNA is TGTGCCACCAGTGATTTGTGGCGGGAGACCCAGTACTTC. This sequence encodes CATSDLWRETQYF. The chain links TRBV24-1 to TRBJ2-5; D remains unclear. The ends were cut back, 0 bases at V and 5 bases at J, with 6 bases in the middle. CDR3 length: 13 amino acids. CDR1 is KGHDR, CDR2 SFDVKD, per germline.

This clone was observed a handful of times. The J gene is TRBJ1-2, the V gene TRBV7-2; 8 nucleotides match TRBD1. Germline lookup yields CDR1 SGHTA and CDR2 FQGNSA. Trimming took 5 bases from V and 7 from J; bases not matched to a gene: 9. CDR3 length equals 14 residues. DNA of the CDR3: TGTGCCAGCAGCCCGTCCAACAGGGGGTCTGGCTACACCTTC. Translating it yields CASSPSNRGSGYTF. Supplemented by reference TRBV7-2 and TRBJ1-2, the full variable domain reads GAGVSQSPSNKVTEKGKDVELRCDPISGHTALYWYRQSLGQGLEFLIYFQGNSAPDKSGLPSDRFSAERTGGSVSTLTIQRTQQEDSAVYLCASSPSNRGSGYTFGSGTRLTVV.

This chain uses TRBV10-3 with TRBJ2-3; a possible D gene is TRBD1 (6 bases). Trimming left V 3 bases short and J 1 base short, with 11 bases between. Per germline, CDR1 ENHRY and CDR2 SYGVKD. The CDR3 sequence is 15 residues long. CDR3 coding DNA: TGTGCCATCAGTGATGGGGGCACTGGCACAGATACGCAGTATTTT. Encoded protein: CAISDGGTGTDTQYF.

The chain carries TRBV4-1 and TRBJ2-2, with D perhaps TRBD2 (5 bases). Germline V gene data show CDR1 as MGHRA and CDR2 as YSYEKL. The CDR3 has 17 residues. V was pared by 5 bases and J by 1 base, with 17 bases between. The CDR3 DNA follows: TGCGCCAGCAGCGGCCGGCGGGCCGGCGGGAACACCGGGGAGCTGTTTTTT. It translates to CASSGRRAGGNTGELFF.

This chain's CDR3 is CASSKLRQANTEAFF. CDR3 DNA sequence: TGTGCCAGCAGCAAGCTAAGACAGGCGAACACTGAAGCTTTCTTT. This chain uses TRBV21-1 with TRBJ1-1; the table's D call, TRBD1, was not checked against the DNA. TRBV21-1 is annotated as a pseudogene. There are 15 residues in the CDR3.

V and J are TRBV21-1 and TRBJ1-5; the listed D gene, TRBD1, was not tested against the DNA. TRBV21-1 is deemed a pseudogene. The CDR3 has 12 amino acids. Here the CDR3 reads CASSTTAGQGHF. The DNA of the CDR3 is TGTGCCAGCAGCACTACGGCCGGGCAGGGGCATTTT.

Here the CDR3 reads CASRSGGNEQFF. CDR3 nucleotides: TGTGCCAGCAGATCCGGGGGCAATGAGCAGTTCTTC. This chain uses TRBV25-1 with TRBJ2-1; the D gene is possibly TRBD2 (6 bases). Trimming stripped 6 bases from V and 6 bases from J, with 9 bases between. The length of the CDR3 is 12 residues. Looked up from germline, CDR1 is MGHDK and CDR2 is SYGVNS.

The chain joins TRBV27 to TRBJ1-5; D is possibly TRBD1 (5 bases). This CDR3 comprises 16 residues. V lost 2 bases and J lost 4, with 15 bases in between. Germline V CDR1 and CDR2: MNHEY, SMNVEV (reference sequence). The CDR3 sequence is CASSLGKDIGNQPQHF. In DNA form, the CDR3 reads TGTGCCAGCAGTTTAGGGAAGGACATTGGGAATCAGCCCCAGCATTTT.

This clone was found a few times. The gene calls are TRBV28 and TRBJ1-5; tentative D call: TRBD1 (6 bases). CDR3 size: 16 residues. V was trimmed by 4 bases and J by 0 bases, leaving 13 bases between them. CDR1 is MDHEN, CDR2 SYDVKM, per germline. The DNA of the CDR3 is TGTGCCAGCAGTTACGGGACACTTTATAGCAATCAGCCCCAGCATTTT. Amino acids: CASSYGTLYSNQPQHF.

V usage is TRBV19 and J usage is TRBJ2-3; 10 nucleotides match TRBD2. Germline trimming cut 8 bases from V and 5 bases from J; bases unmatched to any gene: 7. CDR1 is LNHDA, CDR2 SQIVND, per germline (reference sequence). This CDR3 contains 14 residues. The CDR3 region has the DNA TGTGCCAGTCAATTAGCGGGAGGAATAGATACGCAGTATTTT. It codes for CASQLAGGIDTQYF.

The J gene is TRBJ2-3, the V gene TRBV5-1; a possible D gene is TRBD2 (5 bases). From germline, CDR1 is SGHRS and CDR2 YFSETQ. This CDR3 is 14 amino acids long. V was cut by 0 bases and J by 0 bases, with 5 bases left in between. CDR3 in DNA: TGCGCCAGCAGCTTGGGGGAGAGCACAGATACGCAGTATTTT. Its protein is CASSLGESTDTQYF.

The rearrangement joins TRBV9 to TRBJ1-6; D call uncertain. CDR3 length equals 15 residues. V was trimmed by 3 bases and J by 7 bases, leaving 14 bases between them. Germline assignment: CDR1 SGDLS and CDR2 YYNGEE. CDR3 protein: CASSALPGGNSPLHF. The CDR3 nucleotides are TGTGCCAGCAGCGCCCTTCCGGGAGGAAATTCACCCCTCCACTTT.

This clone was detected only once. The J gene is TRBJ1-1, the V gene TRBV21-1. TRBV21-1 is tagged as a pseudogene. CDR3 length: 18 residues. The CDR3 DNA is TGTGCCAGCAGCAAATCTTTGATTCCGGGGAGCTGGGACACTGAAGCTTTCTTT. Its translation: CASSKSLIPGSWDTEAFF.

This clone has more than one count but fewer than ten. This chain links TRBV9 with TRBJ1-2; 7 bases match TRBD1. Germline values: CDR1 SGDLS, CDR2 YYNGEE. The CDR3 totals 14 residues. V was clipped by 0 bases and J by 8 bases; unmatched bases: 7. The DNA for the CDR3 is TGTGCCAGCAGCGTAGGACAGGGTGGGTACGGCTACACCTTC. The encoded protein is CASSVGQGGYGYTF. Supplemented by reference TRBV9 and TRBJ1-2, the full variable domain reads DSGVTQTPKHLITATGQRVTLRCSPRSGDLSVYWYQQSLDQGLQFLIQYYNGEERAKGNILERFSAQQFPDLHSELNLSSLELGDSALYFCASSVGQGGYGYTFGSGTRLTVV.

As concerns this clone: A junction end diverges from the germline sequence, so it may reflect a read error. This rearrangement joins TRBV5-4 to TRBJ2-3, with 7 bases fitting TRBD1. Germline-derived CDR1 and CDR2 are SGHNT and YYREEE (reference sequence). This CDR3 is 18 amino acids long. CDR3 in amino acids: CASRLVSTTGTSTDTQYF. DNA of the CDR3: TGTGCCAGCAGATTGGTGTCGACGACAGGGACCTCCACAGATACGCAGTATTTT.

The CDR3 DNA reads as TGTGCCAGCAGCTTATTGGGGGGGACCGGACCAGAGACCCAGTACTTC. Its translation is CASSLLGGTGPETQYF. The V gene is TRBV11-2, the J gene TRBJ2-5, with TRBD2 identical over 7 bases. V shed 2 bases, J shed 4 bases, and the junction held 10 bases outside the gene matches. There are 16 residues in the CDR3. The germline gives CDR1 SGHAT, CDR2 FQNNGV.

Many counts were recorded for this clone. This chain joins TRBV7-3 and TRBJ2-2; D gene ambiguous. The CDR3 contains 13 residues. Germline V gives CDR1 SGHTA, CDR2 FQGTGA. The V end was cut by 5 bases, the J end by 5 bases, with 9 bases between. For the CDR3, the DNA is TGTGCCAGCAGCCGGAGTCGGACCGGGGAGCTGTTTTTT. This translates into CASSRSRTGELFF.

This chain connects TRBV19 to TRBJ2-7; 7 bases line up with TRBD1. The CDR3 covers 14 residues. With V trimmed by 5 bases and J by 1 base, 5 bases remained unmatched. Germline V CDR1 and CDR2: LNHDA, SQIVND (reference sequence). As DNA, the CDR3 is TGTGCCAGTAGTGCGAACAGGGGTTCCTACGAGCAGTACTTC. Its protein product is CASSANRGSYEQYF.

The CDR3 DNA reads as TGTGCCAGCAGTCAACAGGGGAGATACGAGCAGTACTTC. It translates to CASSQQGRYEQYF. The genes are TRBV6-2 or TRBV6-3 and TRBJ2-7, with 7 bases that match TRBD1. The V segment lost 5 bases and the J segment 4 bases; nucleotides outside the gene matches: 5. Germline CDR1 is MNHEY and CDR2 is SVGEGT. The CDR3 totals 13 residues.